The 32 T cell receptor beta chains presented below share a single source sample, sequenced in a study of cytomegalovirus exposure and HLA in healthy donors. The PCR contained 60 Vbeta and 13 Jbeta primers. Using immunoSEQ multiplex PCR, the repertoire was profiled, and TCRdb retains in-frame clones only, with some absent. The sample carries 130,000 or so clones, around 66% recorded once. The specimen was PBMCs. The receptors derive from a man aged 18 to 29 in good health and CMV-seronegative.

The CDR3 loop reads CASSVVSGGETQYF. The CDR3 coding sequence is TGTGCCAGCAGCGTAGTCAGCGGGGGAGAGACCCAGTACTTC. The chain links TRBV9 to TRBJ2-5, with 8 bases aligning to TRBD2. Trimming cost V 0 bases and J 4 bases; bases outside gene matches: 2. Per germline, CDR1 SGDLS and CDR2 YYNGEE. The CDR3 extends over 14 amino acids.

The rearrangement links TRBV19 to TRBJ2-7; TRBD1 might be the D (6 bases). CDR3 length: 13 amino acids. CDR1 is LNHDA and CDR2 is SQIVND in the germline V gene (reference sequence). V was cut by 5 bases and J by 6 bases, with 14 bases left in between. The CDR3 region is CASSQRQACEQYF. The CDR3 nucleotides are TGTGCCAGTAGTCAACGACAGGCCTGCGAGCAGTACTTC.

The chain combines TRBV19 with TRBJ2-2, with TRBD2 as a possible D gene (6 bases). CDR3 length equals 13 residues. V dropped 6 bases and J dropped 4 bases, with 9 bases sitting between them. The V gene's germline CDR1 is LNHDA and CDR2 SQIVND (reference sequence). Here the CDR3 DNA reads TGTGCCAGTAGGTCGGGAGCCACCGGGGAGCTGTTTTTT. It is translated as CASRSGATGELFF.

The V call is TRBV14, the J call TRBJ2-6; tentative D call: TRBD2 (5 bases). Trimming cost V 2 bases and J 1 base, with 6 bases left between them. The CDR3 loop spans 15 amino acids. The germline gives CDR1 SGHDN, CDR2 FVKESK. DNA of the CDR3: TGTGCCAGCAGCCAAAGACTATCTGGGGCCAACGTCCTGACTTTC. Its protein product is CASSQRLSGANVLTF.

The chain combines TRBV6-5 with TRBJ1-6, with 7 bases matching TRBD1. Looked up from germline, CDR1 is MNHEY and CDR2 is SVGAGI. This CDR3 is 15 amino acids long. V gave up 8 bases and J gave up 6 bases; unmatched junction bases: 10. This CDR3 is CASWGPTGSNSPLHF. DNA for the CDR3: TGTGCCAGCTGGGGTCCGACAGGGAGTAATTCACCCCTCCACTTT.

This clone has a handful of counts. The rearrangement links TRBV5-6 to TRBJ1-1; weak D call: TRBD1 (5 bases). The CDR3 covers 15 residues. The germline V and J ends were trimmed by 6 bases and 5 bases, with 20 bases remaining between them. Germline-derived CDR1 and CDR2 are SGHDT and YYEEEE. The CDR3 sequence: CASISRGEWRTEAFF. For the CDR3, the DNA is TGTGCCAGCATTTCCCGGGGGGAATGGCGGACTGAAGCTTTCTTT.

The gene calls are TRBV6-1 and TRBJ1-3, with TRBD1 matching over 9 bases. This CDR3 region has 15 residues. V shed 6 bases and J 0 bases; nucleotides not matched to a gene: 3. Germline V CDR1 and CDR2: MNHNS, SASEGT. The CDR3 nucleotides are TGTGCCAGCAGGGGGACAGGGAACTCTGGAAACACCATATATTTT. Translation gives CASRGTGNSGNTIYF.

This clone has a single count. CDR3 in amino acids: CASRLGGPTDTQYF. The CDR3 DNA reads TGTGCCAGCAGACTCGGGGGACCCACAGATACGCAGTATTTT. V is TRBV6-5 and J is TRBJ2-3; D may be TRBD2 (6 bases). Trimming stripped 6 bases from V and 2 bases from J, with 12 bases between. The CDR3 runs 14 residues. Per germline, CDR1 MNHEY and CDR2 SVGAGI.

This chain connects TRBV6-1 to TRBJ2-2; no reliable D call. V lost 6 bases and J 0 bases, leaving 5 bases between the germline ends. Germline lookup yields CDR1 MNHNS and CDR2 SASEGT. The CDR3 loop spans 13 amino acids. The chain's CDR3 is CASRTANTGELFF. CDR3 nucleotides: TGTGCCAGCAGAACAGCGAACACCGGGGAGCTGTTTTTT.

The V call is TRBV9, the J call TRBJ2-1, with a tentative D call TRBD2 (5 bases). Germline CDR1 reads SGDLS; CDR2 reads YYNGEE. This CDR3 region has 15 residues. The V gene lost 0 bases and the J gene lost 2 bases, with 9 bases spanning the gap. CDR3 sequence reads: CASSVGTLAYNEQFF. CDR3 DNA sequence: TGTGCCAGCAGCGTAGGGACTCTCGCCTACAATGAGCAGTTCTTC. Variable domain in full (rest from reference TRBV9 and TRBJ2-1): DSGVTQTPKHLITATGQRVTLRCSPRSGDLSVYWYQQSLDQGLQFLIQYYNGEERAKGNILERFSAQQFPDLHSELNLSSLELGDSALYFCASSVGTLAYNEQFFGPGTRLTVL.

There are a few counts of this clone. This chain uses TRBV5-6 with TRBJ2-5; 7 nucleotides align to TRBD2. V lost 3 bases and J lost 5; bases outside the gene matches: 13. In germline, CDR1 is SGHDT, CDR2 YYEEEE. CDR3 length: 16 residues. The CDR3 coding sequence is TGTGCCAGCAGCTATTCAGGCGGGGGAATCGGGGAGACCCAGTACTTC. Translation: CASSYSGGGIGETQYF.

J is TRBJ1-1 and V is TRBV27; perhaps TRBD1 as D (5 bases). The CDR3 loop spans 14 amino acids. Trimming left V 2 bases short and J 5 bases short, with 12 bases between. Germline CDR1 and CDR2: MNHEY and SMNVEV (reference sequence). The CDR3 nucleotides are TGTGCCAGCAGTTTACAGGGCGGGGGGACTGAAGCTTTCTTT. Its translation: CASSLQGGGTEAFF.

CDR3 sequence reads: CASSLLTSGRAGNIQYF. The CDR3, as DNA: TGTGCCAGCAGTTTATTAACTAGCGGGAGGGCCGGAAACATTCAGTACTTC. The chain carries TRBV28 and TRBJ2-4, with TRBD2 matching 13 bases. Germline V lookup: CDR1 MDHEN, CDR2 SYDVKM. The CDR3 sequence is 17 residues long. V shed 1 base, J shed 6 bases, and the junction held 6 bases outside the gene matches.

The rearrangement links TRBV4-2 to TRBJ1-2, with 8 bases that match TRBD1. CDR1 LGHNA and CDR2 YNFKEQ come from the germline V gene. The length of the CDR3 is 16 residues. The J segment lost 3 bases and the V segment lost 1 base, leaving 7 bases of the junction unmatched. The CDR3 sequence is CASSQGQGRADYGYTF. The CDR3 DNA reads TGTGCCAGCAGCCAAGGACAGGGGAGGGCCGACTATGGCTACACCTTC.

For the CDR3, the DNA is TGTGCCAGCAGTTTAAACCGGGACATACAGACCCAGTACTTC. It yields the protein CASSLNRDIQTQYF. The V call is TRBV28, the J call TRBJ2-5; TRBD1 might be the D (6 bases). Per the germline V gene, CDR1 is MDHEN and CDR2 is SYDVKM. V lost 2 bases and J lost 6, with 13 bases in between. The CDR3 runs 14 residues.

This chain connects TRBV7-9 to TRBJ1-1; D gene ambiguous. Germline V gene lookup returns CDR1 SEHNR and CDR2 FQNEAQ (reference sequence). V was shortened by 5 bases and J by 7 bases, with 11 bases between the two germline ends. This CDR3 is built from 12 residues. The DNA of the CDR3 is TGTGCCAGCAGCGGCCCAGGTAGTGAAGCTTTCTTT. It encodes CASSGPGSEAFF.

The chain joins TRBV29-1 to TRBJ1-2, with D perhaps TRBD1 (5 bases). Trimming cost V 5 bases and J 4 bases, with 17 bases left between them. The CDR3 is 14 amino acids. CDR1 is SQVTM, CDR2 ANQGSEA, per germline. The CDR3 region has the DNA TGCAGCGTTTCCCTAGGGCAGGGAGGCTATGGCTACACCTTC. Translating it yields CSVSLGQGGYGYTF.

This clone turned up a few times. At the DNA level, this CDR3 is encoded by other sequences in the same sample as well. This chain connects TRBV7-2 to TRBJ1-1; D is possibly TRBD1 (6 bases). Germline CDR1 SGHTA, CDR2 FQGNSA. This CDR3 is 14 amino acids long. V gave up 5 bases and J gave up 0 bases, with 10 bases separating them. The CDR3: CASSVGGLNTEAFF. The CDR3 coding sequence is TGTGCCAGCAGCGTCGGGGGGCTGAACACTGAAGCTTTCTTT.

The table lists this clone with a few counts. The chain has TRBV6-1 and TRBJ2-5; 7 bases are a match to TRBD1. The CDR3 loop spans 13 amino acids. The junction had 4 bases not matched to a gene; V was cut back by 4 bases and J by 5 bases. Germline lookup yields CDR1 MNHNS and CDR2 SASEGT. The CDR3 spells CASSVRGRETQYF. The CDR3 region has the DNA TGTGCCAGCAGTGTTAGGGGGCGGGAGACCCAGTACTTC.

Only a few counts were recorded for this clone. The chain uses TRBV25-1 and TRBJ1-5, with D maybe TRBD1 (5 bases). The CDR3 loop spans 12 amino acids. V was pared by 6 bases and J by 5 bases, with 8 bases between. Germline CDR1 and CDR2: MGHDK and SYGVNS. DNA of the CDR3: TGTGCCAGCAGGGGAGGGGATCAGCCCCAGCATTTT. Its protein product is CASRGGDQPQHF.

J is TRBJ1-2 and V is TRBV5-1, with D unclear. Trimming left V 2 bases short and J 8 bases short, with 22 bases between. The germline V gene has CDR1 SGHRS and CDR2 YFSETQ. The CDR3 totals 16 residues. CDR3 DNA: TGCGCCAGCAGCTTTACGGTTCGCGGGGTGATGGGAGGCTACACCTTC. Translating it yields CASSFTVRGVMGGYTF. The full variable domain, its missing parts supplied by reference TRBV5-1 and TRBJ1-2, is KAGVTQTPRYLIKTRGQQVTLSCSPISGHRSVSWYQQTPGQGLQFLFEYFSETQRNKGNFPGRFSGRQFSNSRSEMNVSTLELGDSALYLCASSFTVRGVMGGYTFGSGTRLTVV.

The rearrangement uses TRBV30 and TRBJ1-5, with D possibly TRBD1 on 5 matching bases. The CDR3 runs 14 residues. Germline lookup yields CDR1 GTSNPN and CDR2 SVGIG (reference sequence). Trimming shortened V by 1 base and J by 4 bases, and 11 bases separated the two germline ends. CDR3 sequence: CAWSERQSNQPQHF. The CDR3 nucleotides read TGTGCCTGGAGTGAGAGACAGTCAAATCAGCCCCAGCATTTT.

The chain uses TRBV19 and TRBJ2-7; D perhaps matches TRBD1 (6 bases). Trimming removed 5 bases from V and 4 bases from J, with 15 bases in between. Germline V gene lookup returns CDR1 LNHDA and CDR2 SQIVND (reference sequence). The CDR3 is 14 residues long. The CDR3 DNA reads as TGTGCCAGTAGTCCGGATAATACAGGGTACGAGCAGTACTTC. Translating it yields CASSPDNTGYEQYF.

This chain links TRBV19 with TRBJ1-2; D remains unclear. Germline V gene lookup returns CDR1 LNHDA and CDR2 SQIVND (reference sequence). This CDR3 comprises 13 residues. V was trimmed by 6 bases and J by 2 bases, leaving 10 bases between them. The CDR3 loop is CASSTSRNYGYTF. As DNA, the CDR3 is TGTGCCAGTAGCACTAGCCGGAACTATGGCTACACCTTC.

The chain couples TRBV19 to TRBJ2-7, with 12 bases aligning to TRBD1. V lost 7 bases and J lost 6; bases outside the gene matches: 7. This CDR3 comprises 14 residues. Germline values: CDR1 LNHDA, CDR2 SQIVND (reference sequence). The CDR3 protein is CASTPGQGALEQYF. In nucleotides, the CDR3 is TGTGCCAGTACGCCGGGACAGGGGGCACTCGAGCAGTACTTC.

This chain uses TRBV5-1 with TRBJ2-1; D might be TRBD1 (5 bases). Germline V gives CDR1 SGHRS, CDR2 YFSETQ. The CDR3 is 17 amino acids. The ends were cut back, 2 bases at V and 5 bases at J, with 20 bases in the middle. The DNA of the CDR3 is TGCGCCAGCAGCTTTTACAGGCCCCGTGGTTGGGACAATGAGCAGTTCTTC. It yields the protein CASSFYRPRGWDNEQFF.

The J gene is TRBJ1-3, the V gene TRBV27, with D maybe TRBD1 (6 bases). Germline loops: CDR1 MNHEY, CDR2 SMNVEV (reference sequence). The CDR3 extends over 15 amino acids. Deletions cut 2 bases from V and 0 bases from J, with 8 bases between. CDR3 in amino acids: CASSLIGGSGNTIYF. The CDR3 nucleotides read TGTGCCAGCAGTTTAATAGGGGGCTCTGGAAACACCATATATTTT.

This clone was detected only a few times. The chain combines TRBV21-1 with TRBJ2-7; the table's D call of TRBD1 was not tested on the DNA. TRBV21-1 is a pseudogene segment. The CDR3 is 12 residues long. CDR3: CASVQGSREQYF. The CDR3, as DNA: TGTGCCAGCGTACAGGGGAGTCGGGAGCAGTACTTC.

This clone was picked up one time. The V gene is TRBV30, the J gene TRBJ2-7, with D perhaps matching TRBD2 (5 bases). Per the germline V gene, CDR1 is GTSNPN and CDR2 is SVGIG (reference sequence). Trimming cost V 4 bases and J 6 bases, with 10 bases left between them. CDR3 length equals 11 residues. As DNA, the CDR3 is TGTGCCTGGAATCGGGGAACCGAGCAGTACTTC. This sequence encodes CAWNRGTEQYF.

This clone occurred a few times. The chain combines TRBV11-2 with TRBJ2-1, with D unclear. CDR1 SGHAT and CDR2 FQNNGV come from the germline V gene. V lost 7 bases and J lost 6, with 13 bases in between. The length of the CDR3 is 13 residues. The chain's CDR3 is CASTRFRANEQFF. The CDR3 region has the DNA TGTGCCAGCACGAGGTTCCGAGCCAATGAGCAGTTCTTC.

The CDR3 loop is CASRAEPYEQYF. The CDR3 DNA reads TGTGCCAGCAGGGCGGAGCCCTACGAGCAGTACTTC. The chain carries TRBV28 and TRBJ2-7; D is unclear. The CDR3 covers 12 residues. Trimming cost V 6 bases and J 2 bases, with 8 bases left between them. CDR1 and CDR2 (germline): MDHEN, SYDVKM. The variable domain in full, completed from reference TRBV28 and TRBJ2-7, reads DVKVTQSSRYLVKRTGEKVFLECVQDMDHENMFWYRQDPGLGLRLIYFSYDVKMKEKGDIPEGYSVSREKKERFSLILESASTNQTSMYLCASRAEPYEQYFGPGTRLTVT.

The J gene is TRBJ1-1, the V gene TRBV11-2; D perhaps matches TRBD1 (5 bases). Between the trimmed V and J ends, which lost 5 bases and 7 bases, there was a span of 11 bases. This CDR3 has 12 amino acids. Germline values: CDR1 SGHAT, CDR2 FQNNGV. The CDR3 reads CASSLGHSEAFF. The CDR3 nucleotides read TGTGCCAGCAGCCTAGGACACAGTGAAGCTTTCTTT.